These 8 T cell receptor beta chains were sequenced from one sample in a study of shared clonotypes between healthy human individuals. Clones were read by immunoSEQ multiplex PCR, and TCRdb kept only the in-frame ones, dropping some. The sample has hundreds of thousands of clones; 73% are singletons. The sequenced material came from memory CD4+ T cells sorted from blood. Sample subset: CD45RA-negative fraction. The source of these receptors is a woman aged 30 to 39 in good health.

With respect to this clone: A read error is the likely source, as a far larger clone sits one nucleotide away. This chain links TRBV19 with TRBJ1-5, with D perhaps matching TRBD1 (6 bases). Germline V gene lookup returns CDR1 LNHDA and CDR2 SQIVND (reference sequence). The CDR3 spans 15 residues. The CDR3 protein is CASSRQGWENQPQRF. The CDR3 nucleotides are TGTGCCAGTAGTCGCCAGGGGTGGGAGAATCAGCCCCAGCGTTTT. The full variable domain, its missing parts supplied by reference TRBV19 and TRBJ1-5, is DGGITQSPKYLFRKEGQNVTLSCEQNLNHDAMYWYRQDPGQGLRLIYYSQIVNDFQKGDIAEGYSVSREKKESFPLTVTSAQKNPTAFYLCASSRQGWENQPQRFGDGTRLSIL.

The chain joins TRBV29-1 to TRBJ1-4, with D perhaps matching TRBD1 (6 bases). Germline V gene lookup returns CDR1 SQVTM and CDR2 ANQGSEA. V lost 5 bases and J 7 bases, leaving 11 bases between the germline ends. The CDR3 consists of 12 residues. CDR3 sequence (DNA): TGCAGCGTTCAGGGGCCGGGTGAAAAACTGTTTTTT. Amino acids: CSVQGPGEKLFF.

This clone was recorded a few times. The J gene is TRBJ2-1, the V gene TRBV5-4, with D perhaps TRBD1 (6 bases). The germline gives CDR1 SGHNT, CDR2 YYREEE (reference sequence). The CDR3 has 15 amino acids. The V end was cut by 1 base, the J end by 1 base, with 9 bases between. Written as DNA, the CDR3 is TGTGCCAGCAGCTTGTCTCAGGGGTCCTACAATGAGCAGTTCTTC. It translates to CASSLSQGSYNEQFF.

The V call is TRBV14, the J call TRBJ2-2, with a possible D match to TRBD1 (5 bases). CDR3 size: 14 residues. V lost 2 bases and J 4 bases, leaving 8 bases between the germline ends. Looked up from germline, CDR1 is SGHDN and CDR2 is FVKESK. This CDR3 is CASSQRQSTGELFF. DNA for the CDR3: TGTGCCAGCAGCCAAAGACAGAGCACCGGGGAGCTGTTTTTT.

This chain connects TRBV29-1 to TRBJ2-1; possible D gene TRBD2, 6 bases. Trimming shortened V by 5 bases and J by 8 bases, and 16 bases separated the two germline ends. Germline V CDR1 and CDR2: SQVTM, ANQGSEA. This CDR3 spans 13 amino acids. The CDR3 nucleotides are TGCAGCGTTCGGCGGGGAGAAAACTATGAGCAGTTCTTC. It specifies CSVRRGENYEQFF.

V gene TRBV5-6 combines with J gene TRBJ2-4; 7 positions agree with TRBD1. The V gene's germline CDR1 is SGHDT and CDR2 YYEEEE. The CDR3 loop spans 15 amino acids. J gave up 14 bases and V 2 bases, and 16 bases lay outside the gene matches. The CDR3 region is CASSLRVIGGQPKYF. As DNA, the CDR3 is TGTGCCAGCAGCTTAAGGGTTATTGGGGGACAGCCCAAGTACTTC.

In this sample, this clone turned up a few times. Other nucleotide sequences from this sample produce the same CDR3. J is TRBJ2-1 and V is TRBV18; the match to TRBD2 covers 7 bases. V was clipped by 0 bases and J by 7 bases; unmatched bases: 0. Germline V CDR1 and CDR2: KGHSH, LQKENI. CDR3 length: 13 amino acids. This CDR3 reads CASSPPSGNEQFF. The CDR3 nucleotides are TGTGCCAGCTCACCACCTAGCGGGAATGAGCAGTTCTTC.

The rearrangement uses TRBV29-1 and TRBJ2-5; no clear D. V gave up 6 bases and J gave up 5 bases, with 13 bases separating them. Germline V lookup: CDR1 SQVTM, CDR2 ANQGSEA. The CDR3 has 12 amino acids. The CDR3 sequence is CSVMQDAETQYF. DNA of the CDR3: TGCAGCGTGATGCAGGACGCGGAGACCCAGTACTTC. Full variable domain (rest looked up from reference TRBV29-1 and TRBJ2-5): SAVISQKPSRDICQRGTSLTIQCQVDSQVTMMFWYRQQPGQSLTLIATANQGSEATYESGFVIDKFPISRPNLTFSTLTVSNMSPEDSSIYLCSVMQDAETQYFGPGTRLLVL.